Below, one TCR beta chain is given with its context. TCRdb keeps only in-frame clones here, not all; method: immunoSEQ multiplex PCR. The sample holds approximately 270,000 clones, just under 90% seen once. This sample is part of a study of blood T cell repertoires in COVID-19. Across the study: Samples of COVID-19 (acute and convalescent) were obtained from the United States, Italy and Spain. Sources were T cells, B-cell-depleted T cells, or PBMCs; the material itself was cDNA or gDNA.

Per germline, CDR1 LNHDA and CDR2 SQIVND (reference sequence). The CDR3 consists of 14 residues. The V and J ends lost 6 bases and 7 bases, in that order; junction bases with no gene match: 5. Participant reports of clinical history set cohort assignment. The chain couples TRBV19 to TRBJ1-5, with 11 bases that match TRBD1. This receptor was taken from a woman aged 25 to 39 with acute COVID-19. The sample was PBMCs or T cells enriched from blood (not recorded which). CDR3 residues: CASRRTGGGQPQHF. CDR3 DNA: TGTGCCAGTAGACGGACAGGGGGCGGGCAGCCCCAGCATTTT. Full variable domain (missing parts from reference TRBV19 and TRBJ1-5): DGGITQSPKYLFRKEGQNVTLSCEQNLNHDAMYWYRQDPGQGLRLIYYSQIVNDFQKGDIAEGYSVSREKKESFPLTVTSAQKNPTAFYLCASRRTGGGQPQHFGDGTRLSIL.